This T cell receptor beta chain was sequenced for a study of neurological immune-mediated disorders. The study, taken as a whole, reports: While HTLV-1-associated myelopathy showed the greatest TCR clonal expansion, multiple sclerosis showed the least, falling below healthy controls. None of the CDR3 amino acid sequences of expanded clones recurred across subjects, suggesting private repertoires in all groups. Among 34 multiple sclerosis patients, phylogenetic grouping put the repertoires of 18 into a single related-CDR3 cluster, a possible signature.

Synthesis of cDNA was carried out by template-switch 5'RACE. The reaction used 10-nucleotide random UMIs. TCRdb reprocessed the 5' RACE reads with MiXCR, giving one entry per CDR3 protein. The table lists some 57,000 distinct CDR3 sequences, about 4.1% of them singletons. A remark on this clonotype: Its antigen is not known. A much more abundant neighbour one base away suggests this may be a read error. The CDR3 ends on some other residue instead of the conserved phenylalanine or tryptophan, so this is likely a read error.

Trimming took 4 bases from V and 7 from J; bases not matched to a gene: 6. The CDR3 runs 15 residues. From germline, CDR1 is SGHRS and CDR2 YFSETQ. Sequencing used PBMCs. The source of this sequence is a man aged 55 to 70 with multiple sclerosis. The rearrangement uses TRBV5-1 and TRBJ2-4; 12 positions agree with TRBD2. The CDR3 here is CASSGLAGSLNIQYC. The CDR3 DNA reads TGCGCCAGCAGCGGACTAGCGGGATCATTGAACATTCAGTACTGC.